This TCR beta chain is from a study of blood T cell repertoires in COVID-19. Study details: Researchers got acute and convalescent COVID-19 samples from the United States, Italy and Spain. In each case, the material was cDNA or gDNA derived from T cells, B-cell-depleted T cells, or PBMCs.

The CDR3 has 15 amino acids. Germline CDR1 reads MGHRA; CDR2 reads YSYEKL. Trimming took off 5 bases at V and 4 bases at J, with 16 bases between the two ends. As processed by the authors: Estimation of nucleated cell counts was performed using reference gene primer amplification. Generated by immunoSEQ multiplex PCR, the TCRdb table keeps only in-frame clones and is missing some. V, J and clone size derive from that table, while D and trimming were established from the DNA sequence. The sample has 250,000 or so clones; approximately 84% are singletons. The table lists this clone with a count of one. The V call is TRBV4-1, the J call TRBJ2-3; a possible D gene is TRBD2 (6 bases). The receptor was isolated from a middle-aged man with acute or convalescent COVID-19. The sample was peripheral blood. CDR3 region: CASSDGHWGADTQYF. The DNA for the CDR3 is TGCGCCAGCAGCGACGGCCACTGGGGGGCAGATACGCAGTATTTT.